This is a list of T cell receptor beta chains from one sample in a study of T cells in Graves' hyperthyroidism and ophthalmopathy. TCRdb fed the multiplex PCR reads into MiXCR, producing one record per CDR3 protein. Seen here are under 350,000 distinct CDR3 sequences, around 25% observed once, and the top ten hold more than 25%. The sequencing input was blood. These receptors were obtained from a man aged 40-50 years with Graves' hyperthyroidism that later progressed to Graves' ophthalmopathy. CDR3s include the opening cysteine and the closing phenylalanine or tryptophan. Not every row has a clone size; where given, it reads once, few, many or a size class.

TRBJ2-1 | many | 15 | TRBV19 | CASSIAFGTPNEQFF
TRBJ2-5 | many | 13 | TRBV28 | CASSTGFTETQYF
TRBJ2-7 | few | 15 | TRBV6-2/TRBV6-3 | CASRRVGGDGYEQYF
TRBJ1-5 | - | 16 | TRBV27 | CASSQSRGHNNQPQHF
TRBJ2-6 | many | 15 | TRBV27 | CASSLVESGANVLTF
TRBJ2-7 | - | 15 | TRBV28 | CASRERDSPNYEQYF
TRBJ2-2 | many | 16 | TRBV7-2 | CASSPPGQGRTGELFF
TRBJ2-1 | many | 14 | TRBV20-1 | CSARVIWADDEQFF
TRBJ2-5 | many | 18 | TRBV6-5 | CASSYSKVGTTEGETQYF
TRBJ2-7 | many | 14 | TRBV9 | CASSVGQETYEQYF
TRBJ1-5 | once | 14 | TRBV12-3/TRBV12-4 | CASSLAGYNQPQHF
TRBJ2-7 | many | 11 | TRBV10-1 | CASSSGAEQYF
TRBJ1-2 | - | 14 | TRBV7-2 | CASSLDSNNYGYTF
TRBJ2-7 | many | 16 | TRBV11-1 | CASSLELAGSSYEQYF
TRBJ2-7 | many | 16 | TRBV4-1 | CASTQGTRTSGYEQYF
TRBJ2-7 | many | 13 | TRBV20-1 | CSARHRGRYEQYF
TRBJ2-4 | many | 14 | TRBV2 | CASSDSGIQNIQYF
TRBJ2-7 | many | 13 | TRBV2 | CASSDNRGDEQYF
TRBJ2-6 | many | 14 | TRBV7-8 | CASSPTSLANVLTF
TRBJ1-2 | many | 18 | TRBV4-2 | CASSQDRVQRLRPHGYTF
TRBJ1-2 | once | 14 | TRBV12-3/TRBV12-4 | CASGAGWSGYGYTF
TRBJ1-1 | - | 15 | TRBV28 | CASSSRTGLNTEAFF
TRBJ2-7 | many | 15 | TRBV5-1 | CASSTGLAIAYEQYF
TRBJ1-3 | - | 15 | TRBV12-3/TRBV12-4 | CASSLRASSGNTIYF
TRBJ2-7 | many | 13 | TRBV7-9 | CASSTHRAHEQYF
TRBJ2-2 | many | 16 | TRBV12-3/TRBV12-4 | CASSLNRLPGAGELFF
TRBJ2-5 | - | 19 | TRBV14 | CASSRGDGELGLAGYTQYF
TRBJ2-7 | - | 13 | TRBV6-5 | CASSYRPGNEQYF
TRBJ2-5 | few | 13 | TRBV7-2 | CASSFNLKETQYF
TRBJ1-1 | few | 15 | TRBV12-5 | CASGLSARPQDEAFF
TRBJ2-7 | - | 15 | TRBV3-1 | CASSRTEGSSYEQYF
TRBJ2-2 | many | 14 | TRBV12-3/TRBV12-4 | CASSSHGVTGELFF
TRBJ1-1 | - | 15 | TRBV6-1 | CASRDPGLLNTEAFF
TRBJ1-2 | many | 14 | TRBV4-1 | CASSQGREFYGYTF
TRBJ2-5 | few | 16 | TRBV28 | CASSFLIDRADPPQYF
TRBJ1-2 | many | 14 | TRBV18 | CASSPQGDDYGYTF
TRBJ2-7 | many | 16 | TRBV7-2 | CASSLPGQKYSYEQYF
TRBJ1-2 | many | 13 | TRBV20-1 | CSATSGQDYGYTF
TRBJ2-1 | many | 16 | TRBV11-2 | CASSPESDFSYNEQFF
TRBJ1-5 | many | 14 | TRBV4-1 | CASSQVAVDQPQHF
TRBJ1-2 | many | 13 | TRBV12-3/TRBV12-4 | CASSLGSRRRSTF
TRBJ1-5 | many | 17 | TRBV24-1 | CATSDSPGQGPGQPQHF
TRBJ2-5 | many | 13 | TRBV6-1 | CASSQEVQETQYF
TRBJ2-7 | many | 19 | TRBV11-2 | CASSLDIFPAVSHGGEQYF
TRBJ2-5 | many | 13 | TRBV7-3 | CASSHGRQETQYF
TRBJ1-2 | many | 13 | TRBV7-9 | CASTLGDSWGYTF
TRBJ2-7 | many | 17 | TRBV10-3 | CAISDRTSGVSSYEQYF
TRBJ2-2 | many | 14 | TRBV10-1 | CASCELAGSGELFF